This T cell receptor (beta chain) was captured in a study of blood T cell repertoires in COVID-19. Study background: Sites in the United States, Italy and Spain provided acute and convalescent COVID-19 samples. In each case, the material was cDNA or gDNA derived from T cells, B-cell-depleted T cells, or PBMCs.

V lost 4 bases, J lost 4 bases, and 9 bases stayed unmatched. This CDR3 contains 16 residues. Per the germline V gene, CDR1 is SGHDN and CDR2 is FVKESK. Original handling: Reference gene primer amplification gave nucleated cell count estimates. Clones were read by immunoSEQ multiplex PCR, and TCRdb kept only the in-frame ones, dropping some. V and J calls and clone size are copied from that table; D and trimming were computed from the DNA. The sample has 85,000 to 90,000 clones, approximately 86% seen once. The TCR sequence derives from an older man with active or convalescent COVID-19. The chain is built from TRBV14 and TRBJ1-2; the match to TRBD1 covers 10 bases. Material for sequencing was peripheral blood. The CDR3 reads CASSPLGTGATYGYTF. CDR3 nucleotide sequence: TGTGCCAGCAGCCCCCTGGGGACAGGGGCCACCTATGGCTACACCTTC.